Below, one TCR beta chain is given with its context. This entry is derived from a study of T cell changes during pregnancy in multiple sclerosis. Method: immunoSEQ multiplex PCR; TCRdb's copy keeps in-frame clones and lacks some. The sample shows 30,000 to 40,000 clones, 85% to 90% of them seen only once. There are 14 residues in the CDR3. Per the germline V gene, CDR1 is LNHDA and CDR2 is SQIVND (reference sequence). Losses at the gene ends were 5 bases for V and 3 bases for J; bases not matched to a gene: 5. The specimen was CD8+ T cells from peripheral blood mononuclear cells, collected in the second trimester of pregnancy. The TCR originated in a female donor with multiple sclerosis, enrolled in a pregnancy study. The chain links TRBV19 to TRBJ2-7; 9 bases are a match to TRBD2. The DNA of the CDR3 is TGTGCCAGTAGTTTGGCGGGAGGGTTCTACGAGCAGTACTTC. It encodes CASSLAGGFYEQYF.